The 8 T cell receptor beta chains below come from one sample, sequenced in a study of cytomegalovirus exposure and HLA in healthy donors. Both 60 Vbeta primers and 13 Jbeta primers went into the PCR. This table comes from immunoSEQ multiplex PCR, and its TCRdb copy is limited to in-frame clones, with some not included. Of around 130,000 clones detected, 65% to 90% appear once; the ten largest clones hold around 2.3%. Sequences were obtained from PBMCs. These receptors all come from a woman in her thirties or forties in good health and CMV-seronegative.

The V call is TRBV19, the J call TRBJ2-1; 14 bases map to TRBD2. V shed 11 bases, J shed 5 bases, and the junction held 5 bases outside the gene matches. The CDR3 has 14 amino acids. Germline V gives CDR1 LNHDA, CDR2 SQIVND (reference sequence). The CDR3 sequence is CACQTSGRDNEQFF. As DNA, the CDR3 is TGTGCCTGTCAGACTAGCGGGAGGGACAATGAGCAGTTCTTC.

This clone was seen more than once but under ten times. CDR3 loop: CASVREQGAGGYTF. The CDR3 DNA reads TGTGCCAGCGTTAGGGAACAGGGGGCAGGCGGCTACACCTTC. This chain links TRBV2 with TRBJ1-2; TRBD1 aligns across 9 bases. After removal of 8 bases from V and 8 bases from J, the junction contained 12 bases not matched to a gene. Germline V gives CDR1 SNHLY, CDR2 FYNNEI. The CDR3 spans 14 residues.

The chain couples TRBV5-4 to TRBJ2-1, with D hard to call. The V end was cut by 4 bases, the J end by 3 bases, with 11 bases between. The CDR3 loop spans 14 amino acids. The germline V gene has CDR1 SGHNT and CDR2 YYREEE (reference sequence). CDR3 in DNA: TGTGCCAGCAGCCCCCGTGCTAGCTACAATGAGCAGTTCTTC. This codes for CASSPRASYNEQFF.

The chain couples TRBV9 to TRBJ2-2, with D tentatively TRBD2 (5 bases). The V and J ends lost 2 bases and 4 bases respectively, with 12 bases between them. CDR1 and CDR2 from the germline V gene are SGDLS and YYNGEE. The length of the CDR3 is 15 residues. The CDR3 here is CASSVRGSGTGELFF. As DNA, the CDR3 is TGTGCCAGCAGCGTCCGGGGAAGCGGCACCGGGGAGCTGTTTTTT. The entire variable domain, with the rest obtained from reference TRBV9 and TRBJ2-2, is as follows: DSGVTQTPKHLITATGQRVTLRCSPRSGDLSVYWYQQSLDQGLQFLIQYYNGEERAKGNILERFSAQQFPDLHSELNLSSLELGDSALYFCASSVRGSGTGELFFGEGSRLTVL.

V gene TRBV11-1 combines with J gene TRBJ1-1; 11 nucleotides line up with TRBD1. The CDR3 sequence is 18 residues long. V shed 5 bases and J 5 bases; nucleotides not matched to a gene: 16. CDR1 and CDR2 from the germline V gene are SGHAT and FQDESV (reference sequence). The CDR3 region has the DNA TGTGCCAGCAGCCGCTCGTGGGGGACAGGGGGTGTTTGGACTGAAGCTTTCTTT. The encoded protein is CASSRSWGTGGVWTEAFF.

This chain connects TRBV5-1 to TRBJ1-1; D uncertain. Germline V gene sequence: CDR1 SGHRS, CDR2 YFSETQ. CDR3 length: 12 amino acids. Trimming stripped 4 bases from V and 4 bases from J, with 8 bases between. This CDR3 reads CASSPGGTEAFF. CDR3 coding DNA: TGCGCCAGCAGCCCGGGTGGCACTGAAGCTTTCTTT.

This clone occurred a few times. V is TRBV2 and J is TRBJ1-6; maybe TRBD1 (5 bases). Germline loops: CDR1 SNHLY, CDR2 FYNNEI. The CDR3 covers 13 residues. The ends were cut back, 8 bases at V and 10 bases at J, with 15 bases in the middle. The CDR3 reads CASDTEGWSPLHF. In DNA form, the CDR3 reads TGTGCCAGCGATACGGAGGGGTGGTCACCCCTCCACTTT.

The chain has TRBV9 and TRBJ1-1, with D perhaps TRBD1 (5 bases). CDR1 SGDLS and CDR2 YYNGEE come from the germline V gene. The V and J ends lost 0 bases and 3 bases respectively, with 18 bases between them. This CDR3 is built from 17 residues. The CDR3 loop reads CASSVVGGTEGDTEAFF. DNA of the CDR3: TGTGCCAGCAGCGTAGTCGGGGGGACGGAGGGTGACACTGAAGCTTTCTTT.